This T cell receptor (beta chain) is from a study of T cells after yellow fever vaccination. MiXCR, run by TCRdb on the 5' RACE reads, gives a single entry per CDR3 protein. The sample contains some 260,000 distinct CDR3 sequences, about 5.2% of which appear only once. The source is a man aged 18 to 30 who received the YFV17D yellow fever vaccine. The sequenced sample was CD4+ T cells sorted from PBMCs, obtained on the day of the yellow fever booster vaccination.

CDR3 coding DNA: TGCGCCAGCAGCCAACGAAAAGGGGGGGGGAACACTGAAGCTTTCTTT. It yields the protein CASSQRKGGGNTEAFF. V usage is TRBV4-1 and J usage is TRBJ1-1, with TRBD1 as a possible D gene (6 bases). The germline V and J ends were trimmed by 2 bases and 1 base, with 14 bases remaining between them. Germline loops: CDR1 MGHRA, CDR2 YSYEKL. The CDR3 totals 16 residues.